Sequencing of this T cell receptor beta chain was carried out in a study of blood T cell repertoires in COVID-19 (TCRdb year 2020). About the study as a whole: Samples covering the acute and convalescent phases of COVID-19 were provided by collaborators in the United States, Italy and Spain. The samples were drawn from two sources: the first 160 participants of the ongoing ImmuneRACE study, and 950 to 1,500 subjects contributed by 6 global collaborators. Deeply sampled blood TCRbeta repertoires from subjects exposed to, actively infected with, or recovered from COVID-19 were included in the dataset. HLA class I and class II types, where available, came from metadata supplied by the sample provider rather than from assay-based typing. The prospective study material was composed of cDNA or gDNA derived from T cells, B-cell-depleted T cells, or PBMCs. Sample metadata almost always included a de-identified subject ID, COVID-19 status, age in years and sex. The repertoires were released in a freely available public database meant as a resource for research on the immune response to SARS-CoV-2.

This clone was seen only a few times. It has no known antigen specificity. No base quality information exists; no much larger clone differs at one position. The immunoSEQ Assay, a bias-controlled multiplex PCR, was used to amplify TCRbeta CDR3 regions from genomic DNA. The authors processed their data as follows. Within the assay, amplification of reference gene primers was used to estimate how many nucleated cells each sample contained. To quantify the absolute abundance of each unique TCRbeta CDR3 rearrangement, sequence reads were collapsed and filtered. Productive Simpson clonality was computed per sample as the square root of Simpson's diversity index over productive rearrangements. The table comes from immuneACCESS by way of TCRdb, which keeps in-frame sequences with V and J called. Part of the clones is missing from these tables; in studies checked, under half for an unresolved V gene and the rest for unknown reasons. V and J calls and clone size follow that table, whereas D and trimming were derived from the DNA. The sample table lists about 85,000 clones, 85% to 90% of them with a count of one. The top ten hold 4.8% of the sample.

Overall results and qualifications from the work: Clinical and demographic metadata were provided uncurated, with the amount varying by source and participant.

The collaborating institutions used their own protocols to collect whole blood in K2EDTA tubes. Collaborator samples were shipped for TCRbeta analysis as frozen whole blood, isolated PBMCs, or DNA extracted from either sample type. This receptor was identified in a woman over 75 with acute or convalescent COVID-19. Sequencing used peripheral blood.

The DNA sequence is given as TGTGCCAGTAGTAGCCCAGGACAGGGCCCCTATGGCTACACCTTC. Its coded protein is CASSSPGQGPYGYTF. The rearranged segments are TRBV19 and TRBJ1-2; TRBD1 lines up with 8 middle nucleotides. The germline V gene (reference sequence) sets CDR1 to LNHDA and CDR2 to SQIVND. V trim: 4 bases; J trim: 4 bases; unmatched bases: 8. Including cysteine and phenylalanine, the CDR3 has 15 amino acids. The kept DNA is CDR3 alone, 45 bases in frame from the first base.